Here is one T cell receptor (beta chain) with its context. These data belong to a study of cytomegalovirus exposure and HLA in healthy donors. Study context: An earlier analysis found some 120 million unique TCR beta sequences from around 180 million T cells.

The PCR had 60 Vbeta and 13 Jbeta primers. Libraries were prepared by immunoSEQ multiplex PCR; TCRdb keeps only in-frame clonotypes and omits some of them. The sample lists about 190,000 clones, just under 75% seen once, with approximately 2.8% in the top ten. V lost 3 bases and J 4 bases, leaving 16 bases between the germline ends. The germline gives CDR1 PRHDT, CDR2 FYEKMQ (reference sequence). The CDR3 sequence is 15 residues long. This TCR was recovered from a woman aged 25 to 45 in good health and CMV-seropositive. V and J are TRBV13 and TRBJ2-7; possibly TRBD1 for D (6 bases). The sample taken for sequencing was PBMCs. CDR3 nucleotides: TGTGCCAGCAGCTTTTCCAGGGACACAGCATACGAGCAGTACTTC. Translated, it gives CASSFSRDTAYEQYF.